The 12 T cell receptor beta chains presented below share a single source sample, sequenced in a study of T cells in Graves' hyperthyroidism and ophthalmopathy. What was amplified from RNA transcripts were TCR beta CDR3 regions. With the HTBI primer set, the TCR CDR3 went through a first round of RT-PCR. TCRdb reprocessed the multiplex PCR reads with MiXCR, giving one entry per CDR3 protein. The sample has hundreds of thousands of distinct CDR3 sequences, around 15% seen once. What was sequenced was blood. Every receptor here comes from a woman aged 18-29 years with Graves' hyperthyroidism.

The chain carries TRBV27 and TRBJ1-5; tentative D call: TRBD1 (6 bases). CDR3 length equals 19 residues. Germline-derived CDR1 and CDR2 are MNHEY and SMNVEV (reference sequence). V was clipped by 0 bases and J by 4 bases, with 22 bases between them. The chain's CDR3 is CASSLSGHRVSNANQPQHF. In nucleotides, the CDR3 is TGTGCCAGCAGTTTATCGGGCCACAGGGTTTCGAATGCAAATCAGCCCCAGCATTTT.

Only a few counts were recorded for this clonotype. The CDR3: CASSPWGKVAGGGQFF. The CDR3 DNA reads as TGTGCCAGCAGCCCCTGGGGGAAAGTAGCGGGAGGAGGGCAGTTCTTC. The chain couples TRBV28 to TRBJ2-1, with 10 bases aligning to TRBD2. With 6 bases clipped from V and 12 bases from J, the junction kept 17 bases outside the gene matches. CDR1 and CDR2 (germline): MDHEN, SYDVKM. The CDR3 is made up of 16 amino acids.

V is TRBV28 and J is TRBJ1-6, with TRBD1 matching 8 bases. The V and J ends lost 5 bases and 14 bases, in that order; junction bases with no gene match: 8. The CDR3 contains 13 residues. Germline V gives CDR1 MDHEN, CDR2 SYDVKM. For the CDR3, the DNA is TGTGCCAGCAGTGCGACAGGGGCTTACACCCTCCACTTT. Translation gives CASSATGAYTLHF.

This clonotype was seen at least ten times. The V call is TRBV3-1, the J call TRBJ2-1; D is uncertain. This CDR3 spans 13 amino acids. Germline CDR1 and CDR2: LGHDT and YNNKEL (reference sequence). Trimming pared 4 bases from V and 8 bases from J, leaving 12 bases between. CDR3 loop: CASSPLGVDEQFF. The DNA of the CDR3 is TGTGCCAGCAGCCCGTTAGGAGTTGATGAGCAGTTCTTC.

A word on this clonotype: A read error is possible here, since a much larger clone lies one base away. The chain is built from TRBV4-3 and TRBJ1-2; D unresolved. The V gene lost 4 bases and the J gene lost 8 bases, with 17 bases spanning the gap. This CDR3 is 14 amino acids long. Germline-derived CDR1 and CDR2 are LGHNA and YSLEER. CDR3 loop: CASSPTEALGGYTF. The CDR3 DNA is TGCGCCAGCAGCCCAACAGAAGCCCTTGGGGGCTACACCTTC.

This clonotype was seen a few times. V gene TRBV7-9 combines with J gene TRBJ2-7; a weak D match, TRBD2 (5 bases). Germline V gene sequence: CDR1 SEHNR, CDR2 FQNEAQ (reference sequence). Between the trimmed V and J ends, which lost 1 base and 5 bases, there was a span of 15 bases. The CDR3 has 15 residues. CDR3 sequence reads: CASSLVSRGYDEQYF. The CDR3 DNA sequence: TGTGCCAGCAGCTTAGTTAGTCGGGGATATGACGAGCAGTACTTC.

This clonotype was detected only a few times. The junction departs from germline at one end; a sequencing error may be responsible. The chain joins TRBV12-3 or TRBV12-4 to TRBJ2-1, with TRBD2 identical over 8 bases. This CDR3 has 15 amino acids. The CDR3 loop is CAGSLHSGIYNEQFF. In DNA, the CDR3 is TGTGCCGGCAGTTTACATAGCGGGATCTACAATGAGCAGTTCTTC.

Notes on this clonotype: A read error may be the cause here, since a much bigger clone is one base away. The CDR3 ends on some other residue instead of the conserved phenylalanine or tryptophan, so this is likely a read error. The V gene is TRBV27, the J gene TRBJ2-1, with 11 bases identical to TRBD2. Germline-derived CDR1 and CDR2 are MNHEY and SMNVEV (reference sequence). The CDR3 spans 13 residues. V was pared by 8 bases and J by 9 bases, with 6 bases of the junction left unmatched. This CDR3 reads CASSLAGAAEQFL. The CDR3 DNA follows: TGTGCCAGCTCACTAGCGGGAGCTGCTGAGCAGTTCCTC.

This clonotype was seen at least ten times. The V gene is TRBV12-3 or TRBV12-4, the J gene TRBJ1-5; TRBD1 might be the D (5 bases). Trimming stripped 9 bases from V and 6 bases from J, with 18 bases between. This CDR3 is 14 amino acids long. DNA for the CDR3: TGTGCCAGTACGGCGGGGGATCAACTTCAGCCCCAGCATTTT. Protein sequence: CASTAGDQLQPQHF.

This clonotype was counted only a few times. This chain connects TRBV29-1 to TRBJ1-2, with D perhaps matching TRBD1 (5 bases). Between the trimmed V and J ends, which lost 4 bases and 2 bases, there was a span of 14 bases. Looked up from germline, CDR1 is SQVTM and CDR2 is ANQGSEA. The CDR3 totals 14 residues. The CDR3 is CSVARGRGNYGYTF. The CDR3 region has the DNA TGCAGCGTTGCCCGGGGCCGAGGGAACTATGGCTACACCTTC.

This clonotype has a count of ten or more. The chain uses TRBV20-1 and TRBJ2-7; D not certain. This CDR3 region has 12 residues. V lost 4 bases and J 5 bases, leaving 12 bases between the germline ends. CDR1 is DFQATT, CDR2 SNEGSKA, per germline (reference sequence). The CDR3 DNA reads as TGCAGTGCTACCCGGTACGGAGACGAGCAGTACTTC. Its protein is CSATRYGDEQYF.

A word on this clonotype: One end of the junction does not line up with germline, which may come from a read error. V usage is TRBV12-3 or TRBV12-4 and J usage is TRBJ2-5, with 11 bases matching TRBD2. The CDR3 runs to 15 residues. CDR3 coding DNA: TGTGCCAGCAGCTTAGCGGGAGGGCCGGTTGAGACCCAGTACTTC. It codes for CASSLAGGPVETQYF.